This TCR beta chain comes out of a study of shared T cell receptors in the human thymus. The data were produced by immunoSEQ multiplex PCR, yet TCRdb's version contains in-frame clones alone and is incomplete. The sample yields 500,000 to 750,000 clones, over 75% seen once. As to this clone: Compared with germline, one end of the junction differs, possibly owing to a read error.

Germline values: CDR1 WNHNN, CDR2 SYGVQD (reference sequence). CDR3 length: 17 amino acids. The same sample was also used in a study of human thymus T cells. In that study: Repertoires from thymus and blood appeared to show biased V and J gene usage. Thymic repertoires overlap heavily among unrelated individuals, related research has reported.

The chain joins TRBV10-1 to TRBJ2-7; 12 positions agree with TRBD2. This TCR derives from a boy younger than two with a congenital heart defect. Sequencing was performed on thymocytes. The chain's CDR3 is CAGSESTTSGGSYEQYF. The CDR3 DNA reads TGCGCCGGCAGTGAGTCGACGACTAGCGGGGGCTCCTACGAGCAGTACTTC.